Below, one T cell receptor (beta chain) is given with its context. With survey level as its setting, the immunoSEQ assay was v3.0. Here immunoSEQ multiplex PCR was the method, and the copy in TCRdb shows in-frame clones only, minus some. The table lists about 22,000 clones, 85% to 90% of them singletons, with roughly 7% in the top ten. This sample stems from a study of long-term antiretroviral therapy in people with HIV. The CDR3 sequence is 9 residues long. The V gene's germline CDR1 is ENHRY and CDR2 SYGVKD. The ends were cut back, 11 bases at V and 10 bases at J, with 11 bases in the middle. V gene TRBV10-3 combines with J gene TRBJ1-1; D perhaps matches TRBD1 (6 bases). The sequence was obtained from a woman under 40 with HIV. Source: unsorted PBMCs, taken 1.8 years before starting antiretroviral therapy. CDR3 amino acids: CAVGGGAFF. The CDR3 DNA sequence: TGTGCCGTAGGGGGGGGAGCTTTCTTT.